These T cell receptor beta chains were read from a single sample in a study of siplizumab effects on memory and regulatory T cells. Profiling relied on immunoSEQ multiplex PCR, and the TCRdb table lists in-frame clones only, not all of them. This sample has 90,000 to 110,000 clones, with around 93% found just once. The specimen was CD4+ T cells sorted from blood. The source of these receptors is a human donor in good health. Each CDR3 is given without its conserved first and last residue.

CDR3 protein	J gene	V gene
ASSYGLAENADTQY	TRBJ2-3	TRBV6-6
ASSLGTANSPLH	TRBJ1-6	TRBV6-5
ASSGQLASPAEQF	TRBJ2-1	TRBV19
ASRSQGENTEAF	TRBJ1-1	TRBV5-1
ASSWTSGRANEQF	TRBJ2-1	TRBV7-9
ATSRDRKDLAGALRNEQF	TRBJ2-1	TRBV15
ASSRQGGTDTQY	TRBJ2-3	TRBV16
ASSQQIVDSYEQY	TRBJ2-7	TRBV4-1
ASSPTGTEQY	TRBJ2-7	TRBV18
ASSVAPASTDTQY	TRBJ2-3	TRBV9
ASSLGGVTEAF	TRBJ1-1	TRBV7-8
ASSQGRDRPYNEQF	TRBJ2-1	TRBV14
ASSPGGYTEAF	TRBJ1-1	TRBV5-4
ASRTGGNYGYT	TRBJ1-2	TRBV27
AISETAGVETQY	TRBJ2-5	TRBV10-3
ATSRVGTVNNEQF	TRBJ2-1	TRBV15
ASSRVGMGSTEAF	TRBJ1-1	TRBV7-9
ASSVLGGAEQPQH	TRBJ1-5	TRBV2
AWSEDRSYEQY	TRBJ2-7	TRBV30
ASSSSILAGGSFQETQY	TRBJ2-5	TRBV14
ASSLVGAGLYEAF	TRBJ1-1	TRBV5-6
AWSVLSGRAWYGYT	TRBJ1-2	TRBV30
ASNGDLGEAF	TRBJ1-1	TRBV25-1
ASSRRHSEEKLF	TRBJ1-4	TRBV2
ASSLGGEDIQY	TRBJ2-4	TRBV7-2
ASSSRQGPNEQY	TRBJ2-7	TRBV5-1
ASSPELAGSYNEQF	TRBJ2-1	TRBV7-9
ASRVGQLNGYT	TRBJ1-2	TRBV6-1
ASSLLTGDGYT	TRBJ1-2	TRBV7-8
ASSYLGTEAF	TRBJ1-1	TRBV6-5
ASSVSANTGELF	TRBJ2-2	TRBV9
ASSSGTDYGYT	TRBJ1-2	TRBV7-8
ASSQDGGSGSSYNEQF	TRBJ2-1	TRBV4-2
ASSLGVWETQY	TRBJ2-5	TRBV7-9
ASSQGGLAKNIQY	TRBJ2-4	TRBV4-1
ASSPDRGRTDTQY	TRBJ2-3	TRBV7-2
ASSRDLSYEQY	TRBJ2-7	TRBV5-1
ATNGDGVSSYNEQF	TRBJ2-1	TRBV7-9
ASSEGRGLASQSEQF	TRBJ2-1	TRBV6-1
ASSFWTSGGYTDTQY	TRBJ2-3	TRBV11-1
ASSPWTSGNEQF	TRBJ2-1	TRBV7-2
ASSLRGNQPQH	TRBJ1-5	TRBV4-3
ASSPTGRNQPQH	TRBJ1-5	TRBV4-2
ASSDVVSYEQY	TRBJ2-7	TRBV6-1
ASSQSGELF	TRBJ2-2	TRBV23-1
ASSPAVLSAQY	TRBJ2-3	TRBV18
ASSLLEKQF	TRBJ2-1	TRBV11-2
VSIGRRGEQY	TRBJ2-7	TRBV6-5
AISNRVEYYGYT	TRBJ1-2	TRBV10-3
ASSTRTGWSTDTQY	TRBJ2-3	TRBV5-4